The 29 T cell receptor beta chains below were found in one sample sequenced in a study of glioma-infiltrating T cells after dendritic cell vaccination (TCRdb year 2016). Libraries were prepared through the immunoSEQ multiplex PCR assay. TCRdb took over this immuneACCESS table, retaining in-frame rearrangements with V and J assigned. Such tables are incomplete; in checked studies, under half of the missing clones stem from an unresolved V gene, and the remainder is unexplained. The sample table lists about 92,000 clones, around 84% of them with a count of one. The ten largest clonotypes hold 15% to 18% of the sample. The specimen comprised blood, sampled before dendritic cell vaccination. Every receptor here comes from a human donor with glioblastoma.

This chain connects TRBV2 to TRBJ2-3; TRBD1 matches at 7 bases. Trimming removed 7 bases from V and 5 bases from J; junction bases left unmatched: 9. The length of the CDR3 is 14 residues. The germline V gene has CDR1 SNHLY and CDR2 FYNNEI. The CDR3 protein is CASTGATGKDTQYF. Written as DNA, the CDR3 is TGTGCCAGCACAGGAGCGACAGGGAAAGATACGCAGTATTTT.

V gene TRBV30 combines with J gene TRBJ2-7; D possibly corresponds to TRBD1 (7 bases). This CDR3 contains 14 residues. CDR1 GTSNPN and CDR2 SVGIG come from the germline V gene (reference sequence). The V end was cut by 8 bases, the J end by 6 bases, with 23 bases between. For the CDR3, the DNA is TGTGCCAGCCTCTTTGCAGGGGGAGGAGGCGAGCAGTACTTC. Protein: CASLFAGGGGEQYF.

The chain couples TRBV9 to TRBJ1-2; D not resolved. The CDR3 length is 14 residues. Trimming removed 0 bases at V and 13 bases at J, with 19 bases between. CDR1 and CDR2 from the germline V gene are SGDLS and YYNGEE. This CDR3 reads CASSVASMADPGTF. For the CDR3, the DNA is TGTGCCAGCAGCGTAGCTTCGATGGCAGACCCAGGCACCTTC.

The chain recombines TRBV7-8 with TRBJ2-7; TRBD1 matches at 7 bases. CDR3 size: 16 residues. Germline-derived CDR1 and CDR2 are SGHVS and FQNEAQ. The J segment lost 0 bases and the V segment lost 5 bases, leaving 10 bases of the junction unmatched. This chain's CDR3 is CASSADWTGSSYEQYF. The CDR3 DNA reads as TGTGCCAGCAGCGCAGACTGGACAGGAAGCTCCTACGAGCAGTACTTC. The full variable domain, completed using reference TRBV7-8 and TRBJ2-7, is GAGVSQSPRYKVAKRGQDVALRCDPISGHVSLFWYQQALGQGPEFLTYFQNEAQLDKSGLPSDRFFAERPEGSVSTLKIQRTQQEDSAVYLCASSADWTGSSYEQYFGPGTRLTVT.

The CDR3 is CASTQKGAVNEQFF. CDR3 DNA: TGTGCCAGCACCCAGAAGGGGGCGGTGAATGAGCAGTTCTTC. This sequence joins TRBV6-6 and TRBJ2-1; 7 bases fit TRBD1. The CDR3 is 14 residues long. With 7 bases clipped from V and 7 bases from J, the junction kept 10 bases outside the gene matches. The V gene's germline CDR1 is MNHNY and CDR2 SVGAGI (reference sequence).

The chain joins TRBV6-1 to TRBJ2-5, with TRBD2 as a possible D gene (6 bases). The germline V gene has CDR1 MNHNS and CDR2 SASEGT. V was cut by 4 bases and J by 1 base, with 13 bases left in between. This CDR3 contains 15 residues. The CDR3 spells CASSGTPRGQETQYF. CDR3 DNA sequence: TGTGCCAGCAGTGGGACTCCGCGGGGCCAAGAGACCCAGTACTTC.

The rearrangement uses TRBV28 and TRBJ2-1; D perhaps matches TRBD2 (5 bases). Germline CDR1 reads MDHEN; CDR2 reads SYDVKM. This CDR3 comprises 14 residues. V was clipped by 9 bases and J by 2 bases, with 14 bases between them. The CDR3 DNA follows: TGTGCCAGTGGCGGGCAGAATCCCTACAATGAGCAGTTCTTC. This codes for CASGGQNPYNEQFF.

This chain joins TRBV30 and TRBJ1-5; TRBD1 matches 7 bases. After removal of 5 bases from V and 2 bases from J, the junction contained 3 bases not matched to a gene. The CDR3 contains 13 residues. Germline V CDR1 and CDR2: GTSNPN, SVGIG (reference sequence). The CDR3 here is CAWGQDGNQPQHF. In DNA form, the CDR3 reads TGTGCCTGGGGACAGGACGGCAATCAGCCCCAGCATTTT.

CDR3 protein: CASPNLLAGTQETQYF. In DNA form, the CDR3 reads TGTGCCAGTCCCAACTTATTAGCGGGAACCCAAGAGACCCAGTACTTC. J is TRBJ2-5 and V is TRBV2, with 8 nucleotides matching TRBD2. V was pared by 9 bases and J by 1 base, with 13 bases of the junction left unmatched. Per germline, CDR1 SNHLY and CDR2 FYNNEI. There are 16 residues in the CDR3.

This clone was seen just once. The genes are TRBV25-1 and TRBJ2-3, with 12 nucleotides matching TRBD2. This CDR3 comprises 16 residues. The V gene's germline CDR1 is MGHDK and CDR2 SYGVNS. The V and J ends lost 6 bases and 2 bases, in that order; junction bases with no gene match: 6. The CDR3 reads CASREGLAGYTDTQYF. The CDR3 DNA follows: TGTGCCAGCAGGGAAGGACTAGCGGGGTACACAGATACGCAGTATTTT. Full variable domain (outside the CDR3, taken from reference TRBV25-1 and TRBJ2-3): EADIYQTPRYLVIGTGKKITLECSQTMGHDKMYWYQQDPGMELHLIHYSYGVNSTEKGDLSSESTVSRIRTEHFPLTLESARPSHTSQYLCASREGLAGYTDTQYFGPGTRLTVL.

The rearrangement joins TRBV7-3 to TRBJ2-3; 9 bases are shared with TRBD2. The CDR3 totals 15 residues. Looked up from germline, CDR1 is SGHTA and CDR2 is FQGTGA. The J segment lost 6 bases and the V segment lost 0 bases, leaving 4 bases of the junction unmatched. CDR3 residues: CASSLTSGGPDTQYF. DNA for the CDR3: TGTGCCAGCAGCTTAACTAGCGGGGGCCCCGATACGCAGTATTTT.

The chain has TRBV7-9 and TRBJ2-6, with D perhaps matching TRBD1 (6 bases). CDR1 is SEHNR, CDR2 FQNEAQ, per germline (reference sequence). V gave up 9 bases and J gave up 2 bases, with 11 bases separating them. CDR3 length: 14 amino acids. CDR3: CASDEGAGANVLTF. The CDR3 DNA is TGTGCCAGTGACGAGGGGGCTGGGGCCAACGTCCTGACTTTC.

V usage is TRBV11-1 and J usage is TRBJ1-4, with 9 positions matching TRBD1. Trimming at V came to 4 bases and at J to 6 bases, leaving 12 bases not matched to a gene. The CDR3 covers 17 residues. In germline, CDR1 is SGHAT, CDR2 FQDESV (reference sequence). The CDR3 here is CASSSVRTGGRDEKLFF. In DNA, the CDR3 is TGTGCCAGCAGCTCTGTCCGAACAGGGGGCCGAGATGAAAAACTGTTTTTT.

The chain couples TRBV6-1 to TRBJ1-5; D is possibly TRBD1 (6 bases). CDR1 is MNHNS, CDR2 SASEGT, per germline. CDR3 size: 15 residues. Trimming removed 1 base at V and 6 bases at J, with 13 bases between. CDR3 in DNA: TGTGCCAGCAGTGAAGGTTTGGCAGGGGCTCAGCCCCAGCATTTT. Its protein product is CASSEGLAGAQPQHF.

The chain employs TRBV10-3 and TRBJ2-5; TRBD1 agrees at 8 bases. The CDR3 is 14 amino acids. Germline V gene lookup returns CDR1 ENHRY and CDR2 SYGVKD. The V and J ends lost 4 bases and 4 bases, in that order; junction bases with no gene match: 5. The CDR3 DNA reads TGTGCCATCAGTGGGGTGACAGGGGTAGAGACCCAGTACTTC. Translation: CAISGVTGVETQYF.

The rearrangement links TRBV7-9 to TRBJ2-5; 8 bases align to TRBD2. The CDR3 spans 15 residues. CDR1 SEHNR and CDR2 FQNEAQ come from the germline V gene (reference sequence). J lost 1 base, V lost 2 bases, and 3 bases had no gene match. The CDR3 here is CASSLSGGAQETQYF. DNA for the CDR3: TGTGCCAGCAGCTTATCGGGGGGGGCCCAAGAGACCCAGTACTTC. Full variable domain (missing parts from reference TRBV7-9 and TRBJ2-5): DTGVSQNPRHKITKRGQNVTFRCDPISEHNRLYWYRQTLGQGPEFLTYFQNEAQLEKSRLLSDRFSAERPKGSFSTLEIQRTEQGDSAMYLCASSLSGGAQETQYFGPGTRLLVL.

The gene calls are TRBV5-6 and TRBJ2-5; TRBD2 agrees at 16 bases. V was clipped by 4 bases and J by 5 bases; unmatched bases: 5. There are 16 residues in the CDR3. The germline gives CDR1 SGHDT, CDR2 YYEEEE. The CDR3 DNA is TGTGCCAGCAGCAAGGGACTAGCGGGGGGGCAGGAGACCCAGTACTTC. Translated, it gives CASSKGLAGGQETQYF. The whole variable domain, remainder taken from reference TRBV5-6 and TRBJ2-5, is DAGVTQSPTHLIKTRGQQVTLRCSPKSGHDTVSWYQQALGQGPQFIFQYYEEEERQRGNFPDRFSGHQFPNYSSELNVNALLLGDSALYLCASSKGLAGGQETQYFGPGTRLLVL.

This chain links TRBV6-5 with TRBJ1-1; D possibly corresponds to TRBD1 (6 bases). Germline V gene lookup returns CDR1 MNHEY and CDR2 SVGAGI. There are 14 residues in the CDR3. Trimming left V 2 bases short and J 3 bases short, with 10 bases between. CDR3 in DNA: TGTGCCAGCAGTTACAGAGGGGGGGACACTGAAGCTTTCTTT. Translating gives CASSYRGGDTEAFF.

The chain couples TRBV7-8 to TRBJ1-5; 8 nucleotides agree with TRBD1. V shed 5 bases and J 6 bases; nucleotides not matched to a gene: 12. CDR1 and CDR2 from the germline V gene are SGHVS and FQNEAQ. This CDR3 is built from 16 residues. In DNA form, the CDR3 reads TGTGCCAGCAGCCCTCGTGGACAGGGAGTCAGTCAGCCCCAGCATTTT. This translates into CASSPRGQGVSQPQHF. Looking up the rest from reference TRBV7-8 and TRBJ1-5 gives the full variable domain: GAGVSQSPRYKVAKRGQDVALRCDPISGHVSLFWYQQALGQGPEFLTYFQNEAQLDKSGLPSDRFFAERPEGSVSTLKIQRTQQEDSAVYLCASSPRGQGVSQPQHFGDGTRLSIL.

The CDR3 spells CASSITGTGVEKLFF. CDR3 in DNA: TGTGCCAGCAGCATAACCGGGACAGGGGTTGAAAAACTGTTTTTT. This rearrangement joins TRBV9 to TRBJ1-4, with TRBD1 matching 10 bases. V dropped 4 bases and J dropped 7; count of bases not matched to a gene: 7. The CDR3 length is 15 residues. Germline CDR1 and CDR2: SGDLS and YYNGEE.

V and J are TRBV4-3 and TRBJ1-4, with D possibly being TRBD1 (6 bases). This CDR3 is 17 amino acids long. CDR1 is LGHNA and CDR2 is YSLEER in the germline V gene. V lost 5 bases and J lost 3, with 19 bases in between. The DNA of the CDR3 is TGCGCCAGCAGCAAAACGTTTGGGGGGGCGGCTAATGAAAAACTGTTTTTT. The encoded protein is CASSKTFGGAANEKLFF.

The genes are TRBV7-9 and TRBJ2-7, with 8 bases fitting TRBD2. Germline V gene sequence: CDR1 SEHNR, CDR2 FQNEAQ (reference sequence). The CDR3 is made up of 13 amino acids. V gave up 5 bases and J gave up 6 bases; unmatched junction bases: 6. The chain's CDR3 is CASSGTRGFEQYF. CDR3 bases: TGTGCCAGCAGCGGGACTAGAGGCTTCGAGCAGTACTTC. Supplemented by reference TRBV7-9 and TRBJ2-7, the full variable domain reads DTGVSQNPRHKITKRGQNVTFRCDPISEHNRLYWYRQTLGQGPEFLTYFQNEAQLEKSRLLSDRFSAERPKGSFSTLEIQRTEQGDSAMYLCASSGTRGFEQYFGPGTRLTVT.

The rearrangement links TRBV7-2 to TRBJ2-7; 7 bases fit TRBD1. V was clipped by 7 bases and J by 0 bases; unmatched bases: 15. Germline V gene lookup returns CDR1 SGHTA and CDR2 FQGNSA. The CDR3 sequence is 17 residues long. For the CDR3, the DNA is TGTGCCAGCACCCGACCCGTCGACAGGGATTTCTCCTACGAGCAGTACTTC. Translating gives CASTRPVDRDFSYEQYF.

This chain uses TRBV7-6 with TRBJ1-2, with 8 positions matching TRBD1. This CDR3 is built from 17 residues. Germline V gene sequence: CDR1 SGHVS, CDR2 FNYEAQ. V was clipped by 5 bases and J by 5 bases; unmatched bases: 16. CDR3 nucleotide sequence: TGTGCCAGCAGCCCCCAGACAGGGGCGATGCCCTCTTATGGCTACACCTTC. As protein: CASSPQTGAMPSYGYTF. The variable domain in full, completed from reference TRBV7-6 and TRBJ1-2, reads GAGVSQSPRYKVTKRGQDVALRCDPISGHVSLYWYRQALGQGPEFLTYFNYEAQQDKSGLPNDRFSAERPEGSISTLTIQRTEQRDSAMYRCASSPQTGAMPSYGYTFGSGTRLTVV.

V is TRBV27 and J is TRBJ2-3, with a weak D call TRBD2 (6 bases). The V end lost 5 bases, the J end lost 1 base, and 16 bases lay between the germline ends. Germline V gene sequence: CDR1 MNHEY, CDR2 SMNVEV (reference sequence). The CDR3 sequence is 16 residues long. The CDR3 here is CASSRVGTEGTDTQYF. CDR3 nucleotides: TGTGCCAGCAGTCGGGTCGGGACTGAGGGCACAGATACGCAGTATTTT.

The V gene is TRBV25-1, the J gene TRBJ1-6; D might be TRBD1 (6 bases). The CDR3 is made up of 18 amino acids. The germline gives CDR1 MGHDK, CDR2 SYGVNS. Trimming pared 6 bases from V and 1 base from J, leaving 19 bases between. This chain's CDR3 is CASSTGPRGWSYNSPLHF. CDR3 nucleotide sequence: TGTGCCAGCAGCACAGGGCCACGGGGATGGTCCTATAATTCACCCCTCCACTTT. Together with reference TRBV25-1 and TRBJ1-6, the CDR3 gives the full variable domain: EADIYQTPRYLVIGTGKKITLECSQTMGHDKMYWYQQDPGMELHLIHYSYGVNSTEKGDLSSESTVSRIRTEHFPLTLESARPSHTSQYLCASSTGPRGWSYNSPLHFGNGTRLTVT.

The chain recombines TRBV19 with TRBJ2-7, with TRBD1 as a possible D gene (6 bases). The germline gives CDR1 LNHDA, CDR2 SQIVND (reference sequence). The CDR3 loop spans 14 amino acids. Trimming cost V 3 bases and J 5 bases, with 14 bases left between them. The CDR3: CASSIDLQGDEQYF. DNA of the CDR3: TGTGCCAGTAGTATCGATTTACAGGGAGACGAGCAGTACTTC.

V gene TRBV6-5 combines with J gene TRBJ1-3; 9 bases are shared with TRBD1. Germline V gives CDR1 MNHEY, CDR2 SVGAGI. Germline trimming cut 6 bases from V and 2 bases from J; bases unmatched to any gene: 5. CDR3 size: 15 residues. The CDR3 coding sequence is TGTGCCAGCAGGCCACAGGGGGCGACTGGAAACACCATATATTTT. Amino acid sequence: CASRPQGATGNTIYF.

This clone was recorded only once. This rearrangement joins TRBV5-1 to TRBJ2-1, with a tentative D call TRBD2 (6 bases). The CDR3 loop spans 16 amino acids. CDR1 and CDR2 from the germline V gene are SGHRS and YFSETQ. V was pared by 0 bases and J by 4 bases, with 14 bases between. The CDR3 DNA reads TGCGCCAGCAGCTTGGTGGTTAGCGGTTTATACAATGAGCAGTTCTTC. It yields the protein CASSLVVSGLYNEQFF. The full variable domain, in which reference TRBV5-1 and TRBJ2-1 provide the parts outside the CDR3, is KAGVTQTPRYLIKTRGQQVTLSCSPISGHRSVSWYQQTPGQGLQFLFEYFSETQRNKGNFPGRFSGRQFSNSRSEMNVSTLELGDSALYLCASSLVVSGLYNEQFFGPGTRLTVL.